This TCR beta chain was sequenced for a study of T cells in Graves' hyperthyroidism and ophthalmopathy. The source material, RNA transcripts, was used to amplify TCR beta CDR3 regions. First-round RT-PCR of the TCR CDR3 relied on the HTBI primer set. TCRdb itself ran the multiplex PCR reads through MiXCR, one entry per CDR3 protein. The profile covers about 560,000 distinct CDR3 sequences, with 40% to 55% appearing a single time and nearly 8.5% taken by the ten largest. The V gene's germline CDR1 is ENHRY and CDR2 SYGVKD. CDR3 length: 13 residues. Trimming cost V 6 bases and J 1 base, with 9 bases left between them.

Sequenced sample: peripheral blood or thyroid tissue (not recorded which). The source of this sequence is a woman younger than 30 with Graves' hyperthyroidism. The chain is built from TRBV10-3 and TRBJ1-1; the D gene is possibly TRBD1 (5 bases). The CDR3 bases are TGTGCCATCAGCGGGGGGACGAACACTGAAGCTTTCTTT. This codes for CAISGGTNTEAFF.